The following is a T cell receptor (beta chain) sequence with its context. Additional DNA sequences in this sample encode the identical CDR3. The data belong to a study of blood T cell repertoires in COVID-19. About the research overall: Sites in the United States, Italy and Spain provided acute and convalescent COVID-19 samples. In each case, the material was cDNA or gDNA derived from T cells, B-cell-depleted T cells, or PBMCs.

The germline V gene encodes CDR1 SGHNT and CDR2 YENEEA. With V trimmed by 2 bases and J by 1 base, 1 base remained unmatched. The CDR3 sequence is 15 residues long. Authors' processing steps: Using reference gene primer amplification, nucleated cell counts were estimated. The protocol was immunoSEQ multiplex PCR, while the TCRdb copy is restricted to in-frame clones and leaves out a portion. That table furnishes V, J and clone size, whereas the DNA furnished D and trimming. The table has about 96,000 clones, 65% to 85% seen once. The sequenced sample consisted of peripheral blood. The chain recombines TRBV11-3 with TRBJ2-1, with 8 bases matching TRBD2. The receptor was derived from an older woman with acute or convalescent COVID-19. CDR3 amino acids: CASSLRLASYNEQFF. As DNA, the CDR3 is TGTGCCAGCAGCTTACGACTAGCGTCCTACAATGAGCAGTTCTTC. Filled out from reference TRBV11-3 and TRBJ2-1, the complete variable domain reads EAGVVQSPRYKIIEKKQPVAFWCNPISGHNTLYWYLQNLGQGPELLIRYENEEAVDDSQLPKDRFSAERLKGVDSTLKIQPAELGDSAVYLCASSLRLASYNEQFFGPGTRLTVL.